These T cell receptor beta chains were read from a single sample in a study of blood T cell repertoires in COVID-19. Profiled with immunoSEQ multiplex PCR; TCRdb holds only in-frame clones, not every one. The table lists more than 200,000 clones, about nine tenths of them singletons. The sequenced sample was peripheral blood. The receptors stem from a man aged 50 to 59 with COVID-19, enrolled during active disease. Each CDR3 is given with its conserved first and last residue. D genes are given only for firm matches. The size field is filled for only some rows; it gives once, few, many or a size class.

CDR3nt: TGTGCCAGCAGTCCAGGGCAAATGAACACTGAAGCTTTCTTT
CDR3aa: CASSPGQMNTEAFF
d_gene: -
v_gene: TRBV28
abundance: -
j_gene: TRBJ1-1

CDR3nt: TGTGCCAGTAGTAGCGCTAATAAGCGGACCCAGCCATACGAGCAGTACTTC
CDR3aa: CASSSANKRTQPYEQYF
d_gene: -
v_gene: TRBV19
abundance: -
j_gene: TRBJ2-7

CDR3nt: TGTGCCAGCAGCCGATCGGGGAACACCGGGGAGCTGTTTTTT
CDR3aa: CASSRSGNTGELFF
d_gene: -
v_gene: TRBV6-5
abundance: -
j_gene: TRBJ2-2

CDR3nt: TGTGCCAGCAGCCATCTAGCGGGAGCTAGCACAGATACGCAGTATTTT
CDR3aa: CASSHLAGASTDTQYF
d_gene: TRBD2
v_gene: TRBV3-1/TRBV3-2
abundance: -
j_gene: TRBJ2-3

CDR3nt: TGTGCCAGCAGTTCCCGTGGATCCAGGGACTACTCCTACAATGAGCAGTTCTTC
CDR3aa: CASSSRGSRDYSYNEQFF
d_gene: TRBD2
v_gene: TRBV13
abundance: -
j_gene: TRBJ2-1

CDR3nt: TGTGCCACCAGCAGAGATCGGACAGCCTATGGCTACACCTTC
CDR3aa: CATSRDRTAYGYTF
d_gene: -
v_gene: TRBV15
abundance: -
j_gene: TRBJ1-2

CDR3nt: TGTGCCAGCAGCGCGGGAGGGATTAGATACGAGCAGTACTTC
CDR3aa: CASSAGGIRYEQYF
d_gene: TRBD2
v_gene: TRBV5-4
abundance: -
j_gene: TRBJ2-7

CDR3nt: TGTGCCAGCAGCTTGGGTCCTTTGGGCGAAAAACTGTTTTTT
CDR3aa: CASSLGPLGEKLFF
d_gene: -
v_gene: TRBV6-5
abundance: -
j_gene: TRBJ1-4

CDR3nt: TGTGCCACCAGCGGGGAGGGAGGTAGCGGGAGGGCTAGCCATGAGCAGTTCTTC
CDR3aa: CATSGEGGSGRASHEQFF
d_gene: TRBD2
v_gene: TRBV15
abundance: -
j_gene: TRBJ2-1

CDR3nt: TGTGCCAGCAGCTCTCCGGGACAGGGGAACTATGGCTACACCTTC
CDR3aa: CASSSPGQGNYGYTF
d_gene: TRBD1
v_gene: TRBV7-3
abundance: -
j_gene: TRBJ1-2

CDR3nt: TGTGCCACCAGCTCCTGGGGGGGGGACTACAATGAGCAGTTCTTC
CDR3aa: CATSSWGGDYNEQFF
d_gene: TRBD2
v_gene: TRBV15
abundance: -
j_gene: TRBJ2-1

CDR3nt: TGTGCCAGCAGTTACCTTGTAGGGACAGGGTATGGCTACACCTTC
CDR3aa: CASSYLVGTGYGYTF
d_gene: TRBD1
v_gene: TRBV6-5
abundance: -
j_gene: TRBJ1-2

CDR3nt: TGTGCCAGTAGTAGCGGGACAGGAGGGGTGAACACTGAAGCTTTCTTT
CDR3aa: CASSSGTGGVNTEAFF
d_gene: TRBD1
v_gene: TRBV19
abundance: -
j_gene: TRBJ1-1

CDR3nt: TGTGCCAGCTCACCACCGAGGGACAGCTTATACAATGAGCAGTTCTTC
CDR3aa: CASSPPRDSLYNEQFF
d_gene: TRBD1
v_gene: TRBV18
abundance: -
j_gene: TRBJ2-1

CDR3nt: TGTGCCAGCAGCCCCGGGACTAGCAATGAGCAGTTCTTC
CDR3aa: CASSPGTSNEQFF
d_gene: TRBD2
v_gene: TRBV9
abundance: -
j_gene: TRBJ2-1

CDR3nt: TGTGCCATCAGTGAGTCCAGGGACAGCGGCTACACCTTC
CDR3aa: CAISESRDSGYTF
d_gene: TRBD1
v_gene: TRBV10-3
abundance: once
j_gene: TRBJ1-2

CDR3nt: TGCGCCAGCAGTGAGAGTCAGGGGGCCTACGAGCAGTACTTC
CDR3aa: CASSESQGAYEQYF
d_gene: TRBD1
v_gene: TRBV10-1
abundance: -
j_gene: TRBJ2-7

CDR3nt: TGTGCCAGCAGTTATGTCCCAGGGAGGAGCAATCAGCCCCAGCATTTT
CDR3aa: CASSYVPGRSNQPQHF
d_gene: -
v_gene: TRBV6-2/TRBV6-3
abundance: -
j_gene: TRBJ1-5

CDR3nt: TGTGCCAGCAGTGAAGTAGGGGGCAGCACCGGGGAGCTGTTTTTT
CDR3aa: CASSEVGGSTGELFF
d_gene: TRBD1
v_gene: TRBV6-1
abundance: -
j_gene: TRBJ2-2

CDR3nt: TGCGCCAGCAGCTTTGGGACAGGGACTGGTGGCTACACCTTC
CDR3aa: CASSFGTGTGGYTF
d_gene: TRBD1
v_gene: TRBV5-1
abundance: -
j_gene: TRBJ1-2

CDR3nt: TGTGCCACCAGTGACCGCGACAGGGCGGGATACAATGAGCAGTTCTTC
CDR3aa: CATSDRDRAGYNEQFF
d_gene: -
v_gene: TRBV24-1
abundance: -
j_gene: TRBJ2-1

CDR3nt: TGTGCCAGCAGCCAAGATTCACTTGGGAGCTCTGGAAACACCATATATTTT
CDR3aa: CASSQDSLGSSGNTIYF
d_gene: -
v_gene: TRBV3-1/TRBV3-2
abundance: -
j_gene: TRBJ1-3

CDR3nt: TGTGCCAGCATAGAAGGGGCCCCAGGGAACCAGTACTTC
CDR3aa: CASIEGAPGNQYF
d_gene: -
v_gene: TRBV2
abundance: -
j_gene: TRBJ2-5

CDR3nt: TGTGCCAGCAGTTTTAGAGCGGGAGGGCCGGCTTCTAATGAGCAGTTCTTC
CDR3aa: CASSFRAGGPASNEQFF
d_gene: TRBD2
v_gene: TRBV27
abundance: -
j_gene: TRBJ2-1

CDR3nt: TGTGCCAGCAGCTTAACCGGGACAGATTACAATGAGCAGTTCTTC
CDR3aa: CASSLTGTDYNEQFF
d_gene: TRBD1
v_gene: TRBV7-9
abundance: -
j_gene: TRBJ2-1

CDR3nt: TGTGCCAGTAGTATAAACACAGAAGATAGCAATCAGCCCCAGCATTTT
CDR3aa: CASSINTEDSNQPQHF
d_gene: -
v_gene: TRBV19
abundance: -
j_gene: TRBJ1-5

CDR3nt: TGTGCCAGCAGCGTAGGAGTCTCTGGAAACACCATATATTTT
CDR3aa: CASSVGVSGNTIYF
d_gene: -
v_gene: TRBV9
abundance: -
j_gene: TRBJ1-3

CDR3nt: TGCGCCAGCAGCGGTAGCGGGACCGACTACAATGAGCAGTTCTTC
CDR3aa: CASSGSGTDYNEQFF
d_gene: TRBD2
v_gene: TRBV5-1
abundance: -
j_gene: TRBJ2-1

CDR3nt: TGCGCCAGCAGCCAAGATCAGGCAAGCAATCAGCCCCAGCATTTT
CDR3aa: CASSQDQASNQPQHF
d_gene: -
v_gene: TRBV4-3
abundance: -
j_gene: TRBJ1-5

CDR3nt: TGTGCCAGCAGCTTAGGGCCAGACAGGGTTTATTCCGGGGAGCTGTTTTTT
CDR3aa: CASSLGPDRVYSGELFF
d_gene: TRBD1
v_gene: TRBV11-2
abundance: -
j_gene: TRBJ2-2

CDR3nt: TGTGCCAGCAGTTACTCCGACACTAACTATGGCTACACCTTC
CDR3aa: CASSYSDTNYGYTF
d_gene: -
v_gene: TRBV6-6
abundance: -
j_gene: TRBJ1-2

CDR3nt: TGTGCCAGCAGTTCCTACCGGACAGGGGCTCAGCCCCAGCATTTT
CDR3aa: CASSSYRTGAQPQHF
d_gene: TRBD1
v_gene: TRBV6-5
abundance: few
j_gene: TRBJ1-5

CDR3nt: TGTGCCAGCAGTCGTAGGGGGAGCACAGATACGCAGTATTTT
CDR3aa: CASSRRGSTDTQYF
d_gene: -
v_gene: TRBV6-2/TRBV6-3
abundance: -
j_gene: TRBJ2-3

CDR3nt: TGTGCCAGCAGCGCAGGGTTGATTAATTCACCCCTCCACTTT
CDR3aa: CASSAGLINSPLHF
d_gene: -
v_gene: TRBV5-4
abundance: -
j_gene: TRBJ1-6

CDR3nt: TGTGCCAGCAGTTCTCAACAGGGGAAACATCAAGAGACCCAGTACTTC
CDR3aa: CASSSQQGKHQETQYF
d_gene: TRBD1
v_gene: TRBV6-5
abundance: -
j_gene: TRBJ2-5

CDR3nt: TGTGCCAGCAGCTTAGTAGGGGGAAGCGAGAACACCGGGGAGCTGTTTTTT
CDR3aa: CASSLVGGSENTGELFF
d_gene: -
v_gene: TRBV7-8
abundance: -
j_gene: TRBJ2-2

CDR3nt: TGTGCCAGCAGTTTCTATGCTCTAAGCTCGAACACCGGGGAGCTGTTTTTT
CDR3aa: CASSFYALSSNTGELFF
d_gene: -
v_gene: TRBV28
abundance: once
j_gene: TRBJ2-2

CDR3nt: TGTGCCAGCAGTTCCCCTATCGAGAACACTGAAGCTTTCTTT
CDR3aa: CASSSPIENTEAFF
d_gene: -
v_gene: TRBV6-5
abundance: -
j_gene: TRBJ1-1

CDR3nt: TGTGCCAGTACCCAGACAGGAGTTGACTATGGCTACACCTTC
CDR3aa: CASTQTGVDYGYTF
d_gene: -
v_gene: TRBV19
abundance: -
j_gene: TRBJ1-2

CDR3nt: TGTGCCAGCAGCTTAGCCGGAGGGGAAGAGCAGTACTTC
CDR3aa: CASSLAGGEEQYF
d_gene: -
v_gene: TRBV7-8
abundance: -
j_gene: TRBJ2-7

CDR3nt: TGTGCCAGCAGCCAAGGAAGGGTTTGGCTAGCGGGAGCGAACTACAATGAGCAGTTCTTC
CDR3aa: CASSQGRVWLAGANYNEQFF
d_gene: TRBD2
v_gene: TRBV3-1/TRBV3-2
abundance: -
j_gene: TRBJ2-1

CDR3nt: TGTGCCAGCGGGAGACAGGGTGCGGGCAATCAGCCCCAGCATTTT
CDR3aa: CASGRQGAGNQPQHF
d_gene: TRBD1
v_gene: TRBV6-5
abundance: -
j_gene: TRBJ1-5

CDR3nt: TGTGCCAGCAGCCACTTGAGGGGGCCCGAAGATACGCAGTATTTT
CDR3aa: CASSHLRGPEDTQYF
d_gene: TRBD1
v_gene: TRBV11-2
abundance: few
j_gene: TRBJ2-3

CDR3nt: TGCAGTGCTAAGCGGGGTTATGAGCAGTTCTTC
CDR3aa: CSAKRGYEQFF
d_gene: TRBD2
v_gene: TRBV20-1
abundance: -
j_gene: TRBJ2-1

CDR3nt: TGTGCCAGCAGCCAGAACGGGGGAGGCGAGCAGTACTTC
CDR3aa: CASSQNGGGEQYF
d_gene: -
v_gene: TRBV3-1/TRBV3-2
abundance: -
j_gene: TRBJ2-7

CDR3nt: TGTGCCAGCAGTTCATCCCGGGAAATTGGGAGGAACACCATATATTTT
CDR3aa: CASSSSREIGRNTIYF
d_gene: -
v_gene: TRBV27
abundance: -
j_gene: TRBJ1-3

CDR3nt: TGTGCCAGTACGACAGGGGACAATCAGCCCCAGCATTTT
CDR3aa: CASTTGDNQPQHF
d_gene: TRBD1
v_gene: TRBV19
abundance: -
j_gene: TRBJ1-5

CDR3nt: TGTGCCAGCAGCTTGCCTAGCGGGGGACCAATCTACGAGCAGTACTTC
CDR3aa: CASSLPSGGPIYEQYF
d_gene: TRBD2
v_gene: TRBV5-4
abundance: -
j_gene: TRBJ2-7

CDR3nt: TGCAGCGGACTAGGTAGGCAGTTCTTC
CDR3aa: CSGLGRQFF
d_gene: -
v_gene: TRBV29-1
abundance: -
j_gene: TRBJ2-1

CDR3nt: TGCGCCAGCAGTACGACAGGGGGTCGCAATCAGCCCCAGCATTTT
CDR3aa: CASSTTGGRNQPQHF
d_gene: TRBD1
v_gene: TRBV5-1
abundance: -
j_gene: TRBJ1-5

CDR3nt: TGTGCCAGTAGTATAGTAGCAGGGGGCACTGAAGCTTTCTTT
CDR3aa: CASSIVAGGTEAFF
d_gene: TRBD1
v_gene: TRBV19
abundance: -
j_gene: TRBJ1-1

CDR3nt: TGTGCCAGCAGTTTAGGCGGGCTAGCGGGGGGATACGAGCAGTACTTC
CDR3aa: CASSLGGLAGGYEQYF
d_gene: TRBD2
v_gene: TRBV6-5
abundance: -
j_gene: TRBJ2-7

CDR3nt: TGTGCCAGCAGCTTAAGGGGCGAGCAGTACTTC
CDR3aa: CASSLRGEQYF
d_gene: -
v_gene: TRBV13
abundance: -
j_gene: TRBJ2-7

CDR3nt: TGTGCCAGCATCCGAACGGACAGGGGGGATCAGCCCCAGCATTTT
CDR3aa: CASIRTDRGDQPQHF
d_gene: TRBD1
v_gene: TRBV6-5
abundance: -
j_gene: TRBJ1-5

CDR3nt: TGCAGTGCTAGTACTAGCGGGGGGAACGAGCAGTACTTC
CDR3aa: CSASTSGGNEQYF
d_gene: TRBD2
v_gene: TRBV20-1
abundance: once
j_gene: TRBJ2-7

CDR3nt: TGTGCCAGCAGCGTAGACCTAGCGGGGGGGTACAATGAGCAGTTCTTC
CDR3aa: CASSVDLAGGYNEQFF
d_gene: TRBD2
v_gene: TRBV9
abundance: -
j_gene: TRBJ2-1

CDR3nt: TGTGCCAGCAGTTTAAGGCTAGCGGGAGGTTACGAGCAGTACTTC
CDR3aa: CASSLRLAGGYEQYF
d_gene: TRBD2
v_gene: TRBV27
abundance: -
j_gene: TRBJ2-7

CDR3nt: TGTGCCAGCAGTTTACAGGGGGCAGGGTATGGCTACACCTTC
CDR3aa: CASSLQGAGYGYTF
d_gene: TRBD1
v_gene: TRBV27
abundance: -
j_gene: TRBJ1-2

CDR3nt: TGTGCCTGGAGTGTACATCGGGGGACTAGCACAGATACGCAGTATTTT
CDR3aa: CAWSVHRGTSTDTQYF
d_gene: -
v_gene: TRBV30
abundance: -
j_gene: TRBJ2-3

CDR3nt: TGCGCCAGCAGCTTAGACATGAACGAGAATGAAAAACTGTTTTTT
CDR3aa: CASSLDMNENEKLFF
d_gene: -
v_gene: TRBV5-1
abundance: -
j_gene: TRBJ1-4